This T cell receptor beta chain emerged from a study of CD8 T cells in Susac syndrome. In its sample, this clonotype was seen once. TCR beta sequencing was performed on blood CD8+ and CD4+ T cells. It was treatment-naive patients with stable or active relapsing-remitting disease who made up the multiple sclerosis controls. TEMRA cells were FACS-enriched, unlike CD8+ and CD4+ T cells, which were negatively isolated. The CDR3 totals 16 residues. Germline CDR1 is DFQATT and CDR2 is SNEGSKA (reference sequence). V shed 2 bases and J shed 0 bases, with 17 bases lying between them. Reverse transcription of about 0.5 to 1 ug RNA used random hexamers. With immunoSEQ multiplex PCR, TCR beta CDR3 was amplified across 54 Vbeta and 13 Jbeta. TCRdb processed the immunoSEQ multiplex PCR reads anew with MiXCR; each CDR3 protein has one entry. The sample lists over 300,000 distinct CDR3 sequences, 92% occurring once.

Sequenced input: CD4+ T cells from PBMCs. The receptor's source is a human donor with multiple sclerosis. The V call is TRBV20-1, the J call TRBJ2-7, with D perhaps assigned TRBD1 or TRBD2 (5 bases each). Written as DNA, the CDR3 is TGCAGTGCTAGATCAGTTGTGGGGACGAGCTCCTACGAGCAGTACTTC. Translation: CSARSVVGTSSYEQYF.